This entry features one T cell receptor (beta chain) sequence. This CDR3 region has 14 residues. The V end lost 7 bases, the J end lost 4 bases, and 16 bases lay between the germline ends. Germline V lookup: CDR1 MDHEN, CDR2 SYDVKM. In the authors' workflow: Using reference gene primer amplification, nucleated cell counts were estimated. Only in-frame clones appear in the TCRdb table, and some are missing; sequencing was by immunoSEQ multiplex PCR. That table is the source of V, J and clone size, and D and trimming were worked out from the DNA. This sample yields 250,000 to 350,000 clones, of which approximately 87% are seen a single time; around 8% belongs to the top ten. This record comes from a study of blood T cell repertoires in COVID-19.

The source material was peripheral blood. The V gene is TRBV28, the J gene TRBJ2-5, with D maybe TRBD2 (6 bases). This receptor was obtained from a woman aged 45 to 65 who had recovered from COVID-19. CDR3 bases: TGTGCCAGCACCGACCCGGGACTTACAGAGACCCAGTACTTC. It encodes CASTDPGLTETQYF.